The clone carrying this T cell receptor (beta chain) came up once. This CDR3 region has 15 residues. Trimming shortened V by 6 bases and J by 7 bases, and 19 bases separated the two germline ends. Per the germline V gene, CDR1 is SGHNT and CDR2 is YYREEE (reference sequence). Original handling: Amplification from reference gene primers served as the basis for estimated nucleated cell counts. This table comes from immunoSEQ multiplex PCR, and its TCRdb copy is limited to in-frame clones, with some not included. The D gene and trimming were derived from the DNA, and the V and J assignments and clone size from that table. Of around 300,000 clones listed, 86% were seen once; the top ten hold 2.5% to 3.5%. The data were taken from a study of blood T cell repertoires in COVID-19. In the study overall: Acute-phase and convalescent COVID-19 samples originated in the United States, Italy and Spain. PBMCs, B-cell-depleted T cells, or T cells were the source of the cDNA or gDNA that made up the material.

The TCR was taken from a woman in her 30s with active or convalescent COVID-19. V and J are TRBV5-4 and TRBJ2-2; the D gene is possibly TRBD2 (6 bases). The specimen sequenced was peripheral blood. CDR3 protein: CASTPGGGKGGELFF. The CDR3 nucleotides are TGTGCCAGCACCCCAGGTGGGGGGAAGGGCGGGGAGCTGTTTTTT.